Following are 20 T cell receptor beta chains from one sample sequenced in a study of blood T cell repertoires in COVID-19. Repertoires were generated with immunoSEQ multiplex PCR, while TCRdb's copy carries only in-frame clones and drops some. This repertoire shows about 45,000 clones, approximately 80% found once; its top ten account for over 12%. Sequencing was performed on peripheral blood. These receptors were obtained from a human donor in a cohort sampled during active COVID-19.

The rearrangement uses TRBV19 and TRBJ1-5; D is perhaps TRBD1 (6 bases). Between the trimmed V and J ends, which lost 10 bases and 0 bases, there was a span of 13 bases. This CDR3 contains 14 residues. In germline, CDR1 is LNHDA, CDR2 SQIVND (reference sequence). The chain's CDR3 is CATFEGDSNQPQHF. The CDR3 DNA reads TGTGCCACCTTTGAGGGGGATAGCAATCAGCCCCAGCATTTT.

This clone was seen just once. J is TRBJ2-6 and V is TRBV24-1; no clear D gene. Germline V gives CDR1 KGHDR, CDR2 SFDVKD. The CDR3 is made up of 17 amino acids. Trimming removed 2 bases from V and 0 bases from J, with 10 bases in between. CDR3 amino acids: CATSDWAENSGANVLTF. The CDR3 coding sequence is TGTGCCACCAGTGATTGGGCAGAGAACTCTGGGGCCAACGTCCTGACTTTC.

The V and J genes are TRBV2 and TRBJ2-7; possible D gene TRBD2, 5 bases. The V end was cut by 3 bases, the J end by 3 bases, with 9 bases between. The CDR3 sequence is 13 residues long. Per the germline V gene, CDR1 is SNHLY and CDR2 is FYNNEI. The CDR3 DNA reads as TGTGCCAGCAGTGAGGACTCGAACTACGAGCAGTACTTC. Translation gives CASSEDSNYEQYF.

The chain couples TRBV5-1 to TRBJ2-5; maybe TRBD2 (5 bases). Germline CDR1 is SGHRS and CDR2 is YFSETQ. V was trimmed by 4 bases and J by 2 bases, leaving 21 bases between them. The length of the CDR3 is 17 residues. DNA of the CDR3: TGCGCCAGCAGCCACCCTGAGGGTCCGGGGTTTCAAGAGACCCAGTACTTC. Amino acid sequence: CASSHPEGPGFQETQYF.

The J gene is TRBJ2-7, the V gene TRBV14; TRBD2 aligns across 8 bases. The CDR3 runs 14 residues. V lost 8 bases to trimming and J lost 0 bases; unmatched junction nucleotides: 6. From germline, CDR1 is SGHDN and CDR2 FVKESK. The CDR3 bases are TGTGCCAGCTCACTAGCGGTGGGCTCCTACGAGCAGTACTTC. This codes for CASSLAVGSYEQYF. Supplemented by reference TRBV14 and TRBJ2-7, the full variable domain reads EAGVTQFPSHSVIEKGQTVTLRCDPISGHDNLYWYRRVMGKEIKFLLHFVKESKQDESGMPNNRFLAERTGGTYSTLKVQPAELEDSGVYFCASSLAVGSYEQYFGPGTRLTVT.

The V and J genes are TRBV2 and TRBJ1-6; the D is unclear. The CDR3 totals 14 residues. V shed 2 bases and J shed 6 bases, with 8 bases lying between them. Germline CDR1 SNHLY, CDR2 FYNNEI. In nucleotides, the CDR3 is TGTGCCAGCAGTGAAAGTATGCGTAATTCACCCCTCCACTTT. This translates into CASSESMRNSPLHF.

CDR3 DNA: TGTGCCAGCAGCAATCTAGCGGGAGACAATGAGCAGTTCTTC. It encodes CASSNLAGDNEQFF. This sequence joins TRBV7-3 and TRBJ2-1; 10 positions match TRBD2. CDR3 size: 14 residues. CDR1 is SGHTA and CDR2 is FQGTGA in the germline V gene. With 5 bases clipped from V and 5 bases from J, the junction kept 3 bases outside the gene matches. Full variable domain (missing parts from reference TRBV7-3 and TRBJ2-1): GAGVSQTPSNKVTEKGKYVELRCDPISGHTALYWYRQSLGQGPEFLIYFQGTGAADDSGLPNDRFFAVRPEGSVSTLKIQRTERGDSAVYLCASSNLAGDNEQFFGPGTRLTVL.

The CDR3 loop is CASSRDTSYNSPLHF. The CDR3 region has the DNA TGTGCCAGCAGCAGGGACACCTCCTATAATTCACCCCTCCACTTT. The rearrangement joins TRBV9 to TRBJ1-6; D is possibly TRBD1 (6 bases). CDR3 length equals 15 residues. The germline CDR1 and CDR2 sequences are SGDLS and YYNGEE. Trimming removed 4 bases at V and 0 bases at J, with 8 bases between.

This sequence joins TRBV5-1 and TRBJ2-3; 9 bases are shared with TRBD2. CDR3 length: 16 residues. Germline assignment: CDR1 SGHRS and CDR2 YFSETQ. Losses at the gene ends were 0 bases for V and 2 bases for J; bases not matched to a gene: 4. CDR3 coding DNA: TGCGCCAGCAGCTTGGAGGGCGGGAGGGCCACAGATACGCAGTATTTT. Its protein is CASSLEGGRATDTQYF.

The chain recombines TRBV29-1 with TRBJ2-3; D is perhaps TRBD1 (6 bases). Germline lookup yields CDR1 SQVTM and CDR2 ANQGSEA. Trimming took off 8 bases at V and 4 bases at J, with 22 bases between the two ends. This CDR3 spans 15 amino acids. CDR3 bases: TGCAGCCCGCGCCGATTCCGGGACATCTCAGATACGCAGTATTTT. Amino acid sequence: CSPRRFRDISDTQYF.

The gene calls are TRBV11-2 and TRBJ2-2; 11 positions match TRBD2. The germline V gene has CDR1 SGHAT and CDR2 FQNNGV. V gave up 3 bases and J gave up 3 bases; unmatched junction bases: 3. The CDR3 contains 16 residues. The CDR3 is CASSFSGRAHTGELFF. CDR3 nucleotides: TGTGCCAGCAGCTTTAGCGGGAGGGCCCACACCGGGGAGCTGTTTTTT.

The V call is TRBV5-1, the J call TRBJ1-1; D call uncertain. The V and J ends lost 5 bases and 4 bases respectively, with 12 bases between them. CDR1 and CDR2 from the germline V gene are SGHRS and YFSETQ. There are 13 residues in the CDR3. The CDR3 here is CASRPGVGTEAFF. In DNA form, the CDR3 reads TGCGCCAGCAGACCCGGGGTAGGCACTGAAGCTTTCTTT.

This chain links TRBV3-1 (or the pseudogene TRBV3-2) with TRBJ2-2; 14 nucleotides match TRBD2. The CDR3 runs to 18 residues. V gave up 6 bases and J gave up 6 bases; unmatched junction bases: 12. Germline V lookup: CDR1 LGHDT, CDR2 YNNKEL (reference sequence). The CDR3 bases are TGTGCCAGCAGTTTCCCGACTAGCGGGAGGGCCCTAGCCGGGGAGCTGTTTTTT. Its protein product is CASSFPTSGRALAGELFF.

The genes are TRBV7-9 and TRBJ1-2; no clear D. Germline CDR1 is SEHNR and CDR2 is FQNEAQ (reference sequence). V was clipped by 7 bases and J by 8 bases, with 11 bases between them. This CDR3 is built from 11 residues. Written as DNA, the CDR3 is TGTGCCAGCACCCCCGCGTTCGGCTACACCTTC. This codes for CASTPAFGYTF.

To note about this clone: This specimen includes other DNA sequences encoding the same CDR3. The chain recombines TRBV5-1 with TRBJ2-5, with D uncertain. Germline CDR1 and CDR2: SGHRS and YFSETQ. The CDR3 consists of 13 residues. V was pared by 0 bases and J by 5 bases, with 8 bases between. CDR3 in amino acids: CASSLGAQETQYF. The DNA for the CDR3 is TGCGCCAGCAGCTTGGGGGCTCAGGAGACCCAGTACTTC.

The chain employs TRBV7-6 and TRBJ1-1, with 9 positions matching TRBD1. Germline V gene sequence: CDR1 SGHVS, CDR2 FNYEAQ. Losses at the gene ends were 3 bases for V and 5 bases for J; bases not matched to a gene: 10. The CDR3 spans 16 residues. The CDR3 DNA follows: TGTGCCAGCAGCTTGGGGACAGGGTATGGAGGAACTGAAGCTTTCTTT. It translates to CASSLGTGYGGTEAFF.

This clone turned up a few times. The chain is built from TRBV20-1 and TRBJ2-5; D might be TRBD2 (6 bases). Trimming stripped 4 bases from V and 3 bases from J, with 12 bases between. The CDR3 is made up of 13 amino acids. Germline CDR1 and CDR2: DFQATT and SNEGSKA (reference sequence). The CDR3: CSAIEGGKETQYF. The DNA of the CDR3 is TGCAGTGCTATTGAGGGAGGAAAAGAGACCCAGTACTTC.

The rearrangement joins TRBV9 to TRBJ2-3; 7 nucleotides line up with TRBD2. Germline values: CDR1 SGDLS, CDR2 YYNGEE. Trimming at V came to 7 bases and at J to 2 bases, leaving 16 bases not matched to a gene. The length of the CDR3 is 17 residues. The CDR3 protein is CASARGGGSPYTDTQYF. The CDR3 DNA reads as TGTGCCAGCGCCCGGGGAGGCGGGAGCCCCTACACAGATACGCAGTATTTT.

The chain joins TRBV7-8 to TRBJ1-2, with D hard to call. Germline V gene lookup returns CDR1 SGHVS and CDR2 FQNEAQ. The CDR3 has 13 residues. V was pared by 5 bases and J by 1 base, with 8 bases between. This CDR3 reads CASSPGVNYGYTF. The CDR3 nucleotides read TGTGCCAGCAGCCCCGGGGTTAACTATGGCTACACCTTC.

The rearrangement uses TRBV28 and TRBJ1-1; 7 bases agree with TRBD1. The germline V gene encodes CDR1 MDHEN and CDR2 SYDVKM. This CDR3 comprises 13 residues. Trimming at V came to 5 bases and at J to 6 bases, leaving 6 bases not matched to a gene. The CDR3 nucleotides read TGTGCCAGCAGTCCCTTGGACAGGTCTGAAGCTTTCTTT. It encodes CASSPLDRSEAFF.